This entry features one T cell receptor beta chain sequence. The V and J ends lost 9 bases and 2 bases, in that order; junction bases with no gene match: 3. From germline, CDR1 is LNHDA and CDR2 SQIVND (reference sequence). The CDR3 is made up of 13 amino acids. This sample stems from a study of T cell changes during pregnancy in multiple sclerosis. Sequencing was performed with immunoSEQ multiplex PCR; in TCRdb, only in-frame clones are kept and a portion is missing. In the table there are 60,000 to 80,000 clones, 88% of which are singletons. This TCR derives from a female donor with multiple sclerosis, enrolled in a pregnancy study. The chain joins TRBV19 to TRBJ1-1, with 10 bases lining up with TRBD1. Sequenced here: peripheral blood, sampled before pregnancy. This CDR3 reads CASRTGGNTEAFF. CDR3 in DNA: TGTGCCAGCCGGACAGGGGGAAACACTGAAGCTTTCTTT.